This T cell receptor beta chain stems from a study of T cell clones after liver transplantation. Study in general: Three of the eight recipients were HCV-positive; the rest had non-autoimmune, non-viral transplant indications. Without induction therapy, subjects received standard immunosuppression until 12-24 months post-transplant. Whole-study findings and limits: In 5 of 8 subjects, circulating graft-donor-reactive CD4 TCRbeta sequences fell significantly after transplant.

TCRdb's copy holds only in-frame clones and misses some; the assay was immunoSEQ multiplex PCR. The sample contains approximately 51,000 clones, 70% to 75% of which appear only once. This clone occurred once. The antigen is unknown. V was clipped by 8 bases and J by 1 base, with 11 bases between them. There are 13 residues in the CDR3. The germline V gene has CDR1 MDHEN and CDR2 SYDVKM. The chain uses TRBV28 and TRBJ1-1, with D possibly TRBD1 on 5 matching bases. The origin of this receptor is a human patient who received a liver transplant. The T cells may partly be graft donor cells. Material: CD4+ T cells from blood, obtained more than 53 months after liver transplant. The CDR3 reads CASLRGENTEAFF. CDR3 DNA sequence: TGTGCCAGCCTAAGGGGCGAGAACACTGAAGCTTTCTTT.